This T cell receptor beta chain is from a study of T cell repertoires in cytomegalovirus infection. TCRdb processed the reads anew with MiXCR; each CDR3 protein has one entry. The sample holds about 280,000 distinct CDR3 sequences, roughly 21% seen once. This clonotype turned up a few times. The target antigen is unknown. The receptor was isolated from a human donor in good health (CMV status not recorded). Some clones in this sample may be carry-over from other donors' samples. The sequencing here drew on cultured PBMCs, taken from culture after CMV antigen stimulation.

The CDR3 DNA reads as TGTGCCAGCAGCTTATTCCAGGCAGAAGAGACCCAGTACTTC. Its protein product is CASSLFQAEETQYF. The rearrangement links TRBV7-9 to TRBJ2-5; D unresolved. The CDR3 length is 14 residues. Germline assignment: CDR1 SEHNR and CDR2 FQNEAQ (reference sequence). Trimming pared 2 bases from V and 3 bases from J, leaving 10 bases between. Supplemented by reference TRBV7-9 and TRBJ2-5, the full variable domain reads DTGVSQNPRHKITKRGQNVTFRCDPISEHNRLYWYRQTLGQGPEFLTYFQNEAQLEKSRLLSDRFSAERPKGSFSTLEIQRTEQGDSAMYLCASSLFQAEETQYFGPGTRLLVL.